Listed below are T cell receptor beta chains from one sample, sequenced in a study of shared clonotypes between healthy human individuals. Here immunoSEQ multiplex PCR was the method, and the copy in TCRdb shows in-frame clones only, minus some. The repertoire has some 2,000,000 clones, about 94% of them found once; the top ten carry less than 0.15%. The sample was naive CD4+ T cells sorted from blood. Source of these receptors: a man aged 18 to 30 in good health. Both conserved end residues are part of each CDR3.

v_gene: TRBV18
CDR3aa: CASSPGQGATDTQYF

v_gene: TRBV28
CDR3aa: CASSSGGTGATEAFF

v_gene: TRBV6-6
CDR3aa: CASSLGLTSINNEQFF

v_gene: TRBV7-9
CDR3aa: CASKAGQGPTDTQYF

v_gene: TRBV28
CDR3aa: CASSFTGTATYEQYF

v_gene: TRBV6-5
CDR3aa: CASSYIGGGYTF

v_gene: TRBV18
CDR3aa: CASSPTGAQTEAFF

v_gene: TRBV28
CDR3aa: CASTAGDRINEQFF

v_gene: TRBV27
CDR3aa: CASKPDLNYNSPLHF

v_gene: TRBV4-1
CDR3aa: CASSQDRRGSHEKLFF

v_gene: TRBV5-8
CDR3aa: CASSRGPNNSPLHF

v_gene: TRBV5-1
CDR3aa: CASSGGIGTRTDTQYF

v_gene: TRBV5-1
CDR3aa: CATREGVGNTEAFF

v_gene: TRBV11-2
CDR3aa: CASSTDWGAGELFF

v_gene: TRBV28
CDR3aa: CASSLKTGQGAEQYF

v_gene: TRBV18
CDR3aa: CASSPPGQQNEQFF

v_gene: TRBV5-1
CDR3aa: CASSLDLGGYNEQFF

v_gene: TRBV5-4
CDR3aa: CASSSAADRGPLTYEQYF